Described below is a single TCR beta chain sequence and its context. This record comes from a study of cytomegalovirus exposure and HLA in healthy donors. PCR employed 60 Vbeta and 13 Jbeta primers. Assay used: immunoSEQ multiplex PCR; TCRdb lists only in-frame clones, some missing. This sample's table has about 140,000 clones. The V and J ends lost 4 bases and 4 bases, in that order; junction bases with no gene match: 12. This CDR3 comprises 18 residues. Germline loops: CDR1 MDHEN, CDR2 SYDVKM. The chain links TRBV28 to TRBJ2-3; 12 bases map to TRBD2. Material: PBMCs. The TCR sequence derives from a woman in her late teens or twenties in good health and CMV-seronegative. CDR3 nucleotide sequence: TGTGCCAGCAGTTCCGGGACTAGCGGGCTCGTCGGCGCAGATACGCAGTATTTT. Its translation: CASSSGTSGLVGADTQYF.